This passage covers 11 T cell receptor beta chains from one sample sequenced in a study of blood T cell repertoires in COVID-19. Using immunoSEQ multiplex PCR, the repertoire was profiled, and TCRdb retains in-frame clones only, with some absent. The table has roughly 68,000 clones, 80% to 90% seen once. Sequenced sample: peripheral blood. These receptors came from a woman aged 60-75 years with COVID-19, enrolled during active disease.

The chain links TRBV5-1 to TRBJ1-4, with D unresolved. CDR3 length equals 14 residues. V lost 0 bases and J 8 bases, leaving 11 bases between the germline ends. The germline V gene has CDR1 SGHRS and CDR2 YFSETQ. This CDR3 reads CASSLGQAGEKLFF. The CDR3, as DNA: TGCGCCAGCAGCTTGGGGCAGGCGGGAGAAAAACTGTTTTTT.

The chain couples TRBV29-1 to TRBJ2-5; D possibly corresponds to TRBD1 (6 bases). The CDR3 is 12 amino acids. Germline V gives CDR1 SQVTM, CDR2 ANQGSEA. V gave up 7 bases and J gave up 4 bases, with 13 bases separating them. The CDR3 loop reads CSASTGGETQYF. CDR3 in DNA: TGCAGCGCCTCGACAGGAGGAGAGACCCAGTACTTC.

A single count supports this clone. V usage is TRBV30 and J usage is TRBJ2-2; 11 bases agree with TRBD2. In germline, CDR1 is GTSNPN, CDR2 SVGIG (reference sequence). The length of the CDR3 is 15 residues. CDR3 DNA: TGTGCGAGGGGACTAGCGGAAACCAACACCGGGGAGCTGTTTTTT. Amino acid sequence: CARGLAETNTGELFF.

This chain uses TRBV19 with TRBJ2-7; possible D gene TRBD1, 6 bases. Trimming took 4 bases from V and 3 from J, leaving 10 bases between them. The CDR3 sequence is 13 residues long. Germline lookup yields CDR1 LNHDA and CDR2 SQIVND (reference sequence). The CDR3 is CASSNRVGYEQYF. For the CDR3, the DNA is TGTGCCAGTAGTAACAGGGTCGGCTACGAGCAGTACTTC.

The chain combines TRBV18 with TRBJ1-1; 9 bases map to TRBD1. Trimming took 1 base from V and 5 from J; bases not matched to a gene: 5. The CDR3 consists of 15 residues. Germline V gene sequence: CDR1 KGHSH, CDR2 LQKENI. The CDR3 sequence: CASSPLRTGDTEAFF. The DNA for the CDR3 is TGTGCCAGCTCACCACTGAGGACAGGGGATACTGAAGCTTTCTTT.

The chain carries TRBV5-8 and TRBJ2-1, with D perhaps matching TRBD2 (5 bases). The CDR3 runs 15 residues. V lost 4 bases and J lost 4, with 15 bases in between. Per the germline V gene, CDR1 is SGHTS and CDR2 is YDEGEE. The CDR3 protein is CASSPLRVYYNEQFF. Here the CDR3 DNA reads TGTGCCAGCAGCCCCTTGAGGGTTTATTACAATGAGCAGTTCTTC.

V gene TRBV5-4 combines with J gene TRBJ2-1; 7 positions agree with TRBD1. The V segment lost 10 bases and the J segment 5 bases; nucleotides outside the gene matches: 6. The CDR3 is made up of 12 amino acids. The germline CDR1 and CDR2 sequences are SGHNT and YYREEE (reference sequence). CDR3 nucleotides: TGTGCCCCCGGGACAGCCAACAATGAGCAGTTCTTC. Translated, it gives CAPGTANNEQFF.

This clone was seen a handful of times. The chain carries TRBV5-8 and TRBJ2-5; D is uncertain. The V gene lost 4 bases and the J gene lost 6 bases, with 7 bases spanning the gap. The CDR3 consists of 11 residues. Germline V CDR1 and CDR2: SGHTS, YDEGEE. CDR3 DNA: TGTGCCAGCAGCGTCTATAAGACCCAGTACTTC. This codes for CASSVYKTQYF.

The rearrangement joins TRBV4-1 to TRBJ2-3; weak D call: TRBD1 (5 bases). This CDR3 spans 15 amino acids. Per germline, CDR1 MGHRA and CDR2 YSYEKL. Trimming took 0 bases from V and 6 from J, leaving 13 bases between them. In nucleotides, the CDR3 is TGCGCCAGCAGCCAAGATGGGCAGGGCCGTGATACGCAGTATTTT. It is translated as CASSQDGQGRDTQYF.

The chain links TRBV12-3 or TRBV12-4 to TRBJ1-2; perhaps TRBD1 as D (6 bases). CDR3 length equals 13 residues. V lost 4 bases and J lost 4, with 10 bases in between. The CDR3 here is CASSSTGRYGYTF. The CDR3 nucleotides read TGTGCCAGCAGTTCGACAGGCCGCTATGGCTACACCTTC.

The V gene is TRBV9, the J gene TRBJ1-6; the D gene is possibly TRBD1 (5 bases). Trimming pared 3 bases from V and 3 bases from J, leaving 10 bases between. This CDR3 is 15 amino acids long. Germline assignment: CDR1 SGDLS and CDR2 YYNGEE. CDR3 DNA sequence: TGTGCCAGCAGCGCGACCGGGGGCTATAATTCACCCCTCCACTTT. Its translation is CASSATGGYNSPLHF.